This T cell receptor beta chain derives from a study of blood T cell repertoires in COVID-19. Some clones are missing from TCRdb's copy, which holds only in-frame ones; the method was immunoSEQ multiplex PCR. This sample has more than 50,000 clones, with around 85% found just once. The CDR3 covers 14 residues. Trimming pared 4 bases from V and 5 bases from J, leaving 13 bases between. In germline, CDR1 is SNHLY, CDR2 FYNNEI. The rearrangement joins TRBV2 to TRBJ2-3; tentatively, D is TRBD1 (5 bases). Sequencing was performed on peripheral blood. This sequence originates from a human donor in a cohort sampled during active COVID-19. CDR3 sequence: CASSGGLEGDTQYF. The CDR3 DNA is TGTGCCAGCAGTGGGGGCCTTGAAGGAGATACGCAGTATTTT.